In its sample, the clone carrying this T cell receptor (beta chain) was seen a few times. The CDR3 has 13 residues. V lost 5 bases to trimming and J lost 5 bases, with 12 bases between them. The V gene's germline CDR1 is LNHDA and CDR2 SQIVND (reference sequence). TCRdb passed the 5' RACE reads through MiXCR, listing each CDR3 protein once. Of over 45,000 distinct CDR3 sequences listed, more than 5% were seen once; the top ten hold approximately 1.3%. This entry comes from a study of neurological immune-mediated disorders. The source of this sequence is a woman aged 18-29 years with multiple sclerosis. Specimen: CD4+ T cells from blood. This sequence joins TRBV19 and TRBJ1-2, with D hard to call. CDR3 in DNA: TGTGCCAGTAGTTCGGCCGGGTCTTATGGCTACACCTTC. Protein sequence: CASSSAGSYGYTF.